This T cell receptor (beta chain) was captured in a study of T cell responses to AZD1222 COVID-19 vaccine. Profiling relied on immunoSEQ multiplex PCR, and the TCRdb table lists in-frame clones only, not all of them. Of some 150,000 clones listed, around 89% were seen once; the top ten hold roughly 4%. Trimming took off 0 bases at V and 8 bases at J, with 19 bases between the two ends. The CDR3 totals 16 residues. The input for sequencing was peripheral blood, taken 28 days after the second AZD1222 dose. This clonotype was sampled from an adult who received the AZD1222 COVID-19 vaccine. This chain connects TRBV6-7 to TRBJ1-2; a weak D match, TRBD1 (5 bases). TRBV6-7 is known as an ORF, though its function is uncertain. The CDR3 nucleotides are TGTGCCAGCAGTTACTCGACAATAGGGCCTCAGGGAGGCTACACCTTC. Its translation: CASSYSTIGPQGGYTF.